This T cell receptor beta chain was recovered during a study of OX40 agonist ivuxolimab in advanced cancers. Study summary: Patients received ivuxolimab, an intravenous treatment, every 2 weeks at 0.01 to 10 mg/kg. Each dose-escalation patient presented with hepatocellular carcinoma, melanoma, renal cell or head and neck cancer. Two cutaneous melanoma patients and one hepatocellular carcinoma patient, three in all, had partial responses. Overall study findings and caveats: Undetermined was the antigen specificity of the expanded peripheral T cells.

Here immunoSEQ multiplex PCR was the method, and the copy in TCRdb shows in-frame clones only, minus some. The table includes tens of thousands of clones, about 86% detected once. On this clone itself: The antigen is unknown.

Trimming at V came to 6 bases and at J to 6 bases, leaving 4 bases not matched to a gene. The germline CDR1 and CDR2 sequences are LNHDA and SQIVND (reference sequence). The CDR3 has 15 amino acids. The specimen comprised CD4+ or CD8+ T cells sorted from blood, sampled in a trial of the OX40 agonist ivuxolimab. The source of this sequence is an adult with an advanced solid tumor such as melanoma, head and neck, liver or kidney cancer. This chain connects TRBV19 to TRBJ2-1; 14 bases are a match to TRBD2. CDR3 coding DNA: TGTGCCAGTAGGACTAGCGGGAGGGCCGGCAATGAGCAGTTCTTC. Residues: CASRTSGRAGNEQFF.